The rows below give T cell receptor beta chains drawn from one sample of a study of T cell repertoires in cytomegalovirus infection. No antigen has been assigned to these receptors. TCRdb independently ran MiXCR on the reads; one entry per CDR3 protein. The sample lists some 110,000 distinct CDR3 sequences; approximately 30% were seen once. Source: CD8+ T cells from cultured PBMCs, taken from culture after CMV antigen stimulation. The receptors come from a human donor in good health (CMV status not recorded). Some clones in this sample may be carry-over from other donors' samples. CDR3s include the opening cysteine and the closing phenylalanine or tryptophan. The D gene is left open where the match is weak. Where a row states a size, it is once, few, many or the class of an expanded clone; other rows omit it.

TRBJ2-3	-	TRBV27	few	TGTGCCAGCAGTTTTGTCGGCCGCACAGATACGCAGTATTTT	CASSFVGRTDTQYF
TRBJ2-2	TRBD2	TRBV28	-	TGTGCCAGCACCCCGGGGACTAGCGGTCCCGGGGAGCTGTTTTTT	CASTPGTSGPGELFF
TRBJ2-3	TRBD1	TRBV5-6	once	TGTGCCAGCAGCTTGGCGTCAGGGGGCTGGGGCCACACAGATACGCAGTATTTT	CASSLASGGWGHTDTQYF
TRBJ1-1	-	TRBV4-1	-	TGCGCCAGCTCGGGGGGATCGGACACTGAAGCTTTCTTT	CASSGGSDTEAFF
TRBJ2-1	-	TRBV12-5	few	TGTGCTAGTGGTTTGGTACAGGGGGGGTACAATGAGCAGTTCTTC	CASGLVQGGYNEQFF
TRBJ2-1	-	TRBV7-3	few	TGTGCCAGCAGCTGGGCAGGGGACAATGAGCAGTTCTTC	CASSWAGDNEQFF
TRBJ2-5	-	TRBV15	-	TGTGCCACCAGCAGAGATGGAGGGTCGGAGACCCAGTACTTC	CATSRDGGSETQYF
TRBJ1-1	TRBD1	TRBV20-1	few	TGCAGTGCTAGGGACAGGGCGAACACTGAAGCTTTCTTT	CSARDRANTEAFF
TRBJ2-3	-	TRBV6-5	few	TGTGCCAGCAGTTACGTGCCTAGCACAGATACGCAGTATTTT	CASSYVPSTDTQYF
TRBJ2-7	TRBD1	TRBV7-2	many	TGTGCCAGCAGCTTCGACAGGGCCTACGAGCAGTACTTC	CASSFDRAYEQYF
TRBJ2-1	-	TRBV2	few	TGTGCCAGCACCATGGAAAATGAGCAGTTCTTC	CASTMENEQFF
TRBJ1-3	-	TRBV12-5	-	TGTGCTAGTGGTTGGGACCTAGACTCTGGAAACACCATATATTTT	CASGWDLDSGNTIYF
TRBJ2-1	TRBD1	TRBV27	-	TGTGCCAGCAGTTCCCCTTGGGACAGGAGCTCCTACAATGAGCAGTTCTTC	CASSSPWDRSSYNEQFF
TRBJ2-7	-	TRBV5-1	-	TGCGCCAGCAGCCCCGAGGGTGCCCTGAGGGGGATATACGAGCAGTACTTC	CASSPEGALRGIYEQYF
TRBJ1-6	-	TRBV6-2/TRBV6-3	few	TGTGCCAGCAGTTTTCCGAATTCACCCCTCCACTTT	CASSFPNSPLHF
TRBJ2-3	-	TRBV7-4	few	TGTGCCAGCAGCCCGCCTCTGAGTACGCAGTATTTT	CASSPPLSTQYF